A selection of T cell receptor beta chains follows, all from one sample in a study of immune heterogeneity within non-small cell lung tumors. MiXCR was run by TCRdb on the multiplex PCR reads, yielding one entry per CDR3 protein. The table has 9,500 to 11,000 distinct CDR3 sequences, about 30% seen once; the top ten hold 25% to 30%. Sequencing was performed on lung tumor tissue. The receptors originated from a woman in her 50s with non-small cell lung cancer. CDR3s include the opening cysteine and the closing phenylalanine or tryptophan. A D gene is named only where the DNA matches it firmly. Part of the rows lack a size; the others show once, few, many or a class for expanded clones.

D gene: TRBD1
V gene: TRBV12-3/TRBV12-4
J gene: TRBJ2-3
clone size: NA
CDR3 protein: CASSRDRYTDTQYF
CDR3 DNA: TGTGCCAGCAGCCGGGACAGATACACAGATACGCAGTATTTT

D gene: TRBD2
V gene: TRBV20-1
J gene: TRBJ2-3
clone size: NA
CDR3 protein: CSARDLLAGWADTQYF
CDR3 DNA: TGCAGTGCTAGAGACCTACTAGCGGGATGGGCAGATACGCAGTATTTT

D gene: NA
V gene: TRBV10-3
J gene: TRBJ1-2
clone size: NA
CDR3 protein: CAIGQYYGYTF
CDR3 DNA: TGTGCCATTGGACAATATTATGGCTACACCTTC

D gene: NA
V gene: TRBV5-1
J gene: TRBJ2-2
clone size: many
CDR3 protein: CASDRGNTGELFF
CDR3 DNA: TGCGCCAGCGATAGGGGGAACACCGGGGAGCTGTTTTTT

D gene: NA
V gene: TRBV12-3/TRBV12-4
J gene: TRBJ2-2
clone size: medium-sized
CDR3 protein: CASSRQSTGELFF
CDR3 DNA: TGTGCCAGCTCTAGACAGTCTACCGGGGAGCTGTTTTTT

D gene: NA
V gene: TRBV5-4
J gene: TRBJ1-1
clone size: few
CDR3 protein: CASSWGSGSTEAFF
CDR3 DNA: TGTGCCAGCAGTTGGGGCTCGGGGAGCACTGAAGCTTTCTTT

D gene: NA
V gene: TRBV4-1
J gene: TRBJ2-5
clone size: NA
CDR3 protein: CASSQEGRETQYF
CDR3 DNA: TGCGCCAGCAGCCAAGAAGGTCGAGAGACCCAGTACTTC

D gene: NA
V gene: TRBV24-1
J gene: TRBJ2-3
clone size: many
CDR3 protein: CATSDLRDLHTQYF
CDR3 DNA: TGTGCCACCAGTGACCTCCGAGACTTACATACGCAGTATTTT

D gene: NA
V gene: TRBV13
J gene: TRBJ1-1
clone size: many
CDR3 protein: CASSREGRGTEAFF
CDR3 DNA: TGTGCCAGCAGCCGAGAGGGGAGGGGGACTGAAGCTTTCTTT

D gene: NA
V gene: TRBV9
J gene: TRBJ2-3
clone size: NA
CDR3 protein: CASSSQGPDTQYF
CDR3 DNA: TGTGCCAGCAGCTCCCAGGGCCCAGATACGCAGTATTTT

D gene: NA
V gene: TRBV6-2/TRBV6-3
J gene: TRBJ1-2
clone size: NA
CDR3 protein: CASSGTNWGYGYTF
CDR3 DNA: TGTGCCAGCAGTGGGACAAACTGGGGCTATGGCTACACCTTC

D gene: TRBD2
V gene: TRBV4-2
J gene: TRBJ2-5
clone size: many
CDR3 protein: CASSQGRTSGEQETQYF
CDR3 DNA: TGTGCCAGCAGCCAAGGGAGGACTAGCGGGGAACAAGAGACCCAGTACTTC